Below are 8 T cell receptor beta chains sequenced from a single sample in a study of blood T cell repertoires in COVID-19. Sequencing was performed with immunoSEQ multiplex PCR; in TCRdb, only in-frame clones are kept and a portion is missing. The repertoire holds 200,000 to 250,000 clones, with less than 90% as singletons. Sample: peripheral blood. The receptor set was obtained from a man aged 30 to 39 with active or convalescent COVID-19.

The J gene is TRBJ2-7, the V gene TRBV27, with TRBD2 matching 9 bases. Trimming removed 9 bases from V and 3 bases from J; junction bases left unmatched: 9. From germline, CDR1 is MNHEY and CDR2 SMNVEV (reference sequence). This CDR3 is 14 amino acids long. The CDR3 DNA follows: TGTGCCAGTACCCCTTCGACTAGCGGCTACGAGCAGTACTTC. This encodes CASTPSTSGYEQYF.

The chain links TRBV14 to TRBJ1-4, with TRBD1 as a possible D gene (5 bases). Germline assignment: CDR1 SGHDN and CDR2 FVKESK. There are 15 residues in the CDR3. Trimming removed 3 bases at V and 5 bases at J, with 13 bases between. The CDR3 DNA reads as TGTGCCAGCAGCCATTGGGCGGGGGACAATGAAAAACTGTTTTTT. Translating it yields CASSHWAGDNEKLFF.

This chain connects TRBV6-5 to TRBJ1-4; D is ambiguous. V was pared by 0 bases and J by 8 bases, with 13 bases between. CDR3 length equals 15 residues. Germline CDR1 and CDR2: MNHEY and SVGAGI. The CDR3 loop reads CASSYSSGRPEKLFF. The DNA for the CDR3 is TGTGCCAGCAGTTACTCGTCGGGTCGCCCCGAAAAACTGTTTTTT.

The rearrangement joins TRBV12-5 to TRBJ2-7; maybe TRBD2 (6 bases). The CDR3 runs 14 residues. Germline V gene lookup returns CDR1 LGHNT and CDR2 FRNRAP. Trimming shortened V by 4 bases and J by 6 bases, and 16 bases separated the two germline ends. The CDR3 protein is CASGSFGEVREQYF. The CDR3 coding sequence is TGTGCTAGTGGTTCCTTCGGGGAGGTTCGCGAGCAGTACTTC.

In this sample, this clone turned up a few times. The chain recombines TRBV19 with TRBJ1-5; 7 bases are a match to TRBD1. CDR1 LNHDA and CDR2 SQIVND come from the germline V gene (reference sequence). The CDR3 length is 17 residues. With V trimmed by 4 bases and J by 5 bases, 14 bases remained unmatched. For the CDR3, the DNA is TGTGCCAGTAGTACCCGGGAGGGGGCGCTGGGTGATCAGCCCCAGCATTTT. It translates to CASSTREGALGDQPQHF.

The genes are TRBV5-1 and TRBJ1-1, with D hard to call. V lost 4 bases and J 3 bases, leaving 16 bases between the germline ends. Germline loops: CDR1 SGHRS, CDR2 YFSETQ. The CDR3 spans 15 residues. The CDR3 reads CASSPNRPADTEAFF. As DNA, the CDR3 is TGCGCCAGCAGCCCGAATCGTCCGGCGGACACTGAAGCTTTCTTT.

This rearrangement joins TRBV19 to TRBJ1-1; D uncertain. This CDR3 is 14 amino acids long. The germline gives CDR1 LNHDA, CDR2 SQIVND (reference sequence). Trimming took 3 bases from V and 0 from J, leaving 8 bases between them. The CDR3: CASSIARLNTEAFF. Written as DNA, the CDR3 is TGTGCCAGTAGTATCGCCAGATTGAACACTGAAGCTTTCTTT.

The rearrangement joins TRBV9 to TRBJ1-3; no firm D call. This CDR3 has 16 amino acids. V was cut by 0 bases and J by 0 bases, with 10 bases left in between. Germline V gene data show CDR1 as SGDLS and CDR2 as YYNGEE. The CDR3 coding sequence is TGTGCCAGCAGCGTAGATTCACAAATCTCTGGAAACACCATATATTTT. Translating gives CASSVDSQISGNTIYF.